This record looks at one TCR beta chain sequence and its context. These data are taken from a study of identifying expanded T cells in peripheral blood. CDR3 length equals 15 residues. CDR1 SGHRS and CDR2 YFSETQ come from the germline V gene. Trimming cost V 4 bases and J 1 base; bases outside gene matches: 5. The repertoire was sequenced with immunoSEQ multiplex PCR; TCRdb's copy has only in-frame clones and lacks some. The top ten clones hold around 3.8% of a sample with just over 90,000 clones, about 90% of them seen once. Sequenced: blood. The rearrangement joins TRBV5-1 to TRBJ2-5; 9 bases map to TRBD2. The clonotype originates from a person aged 18 to 75 in good health. This CDR3 reads CASSIAGLAQETQYF. DNA of the CDR3: TGCGCCAGCAGCATAGCGGGACTAGCCCAAGAGACCCAGTACTTC.